This paragraph reports one T cell receptor (beta chain). The record originates from a study of PD-1 blockade in classical Hodgkin lymphoma. Repertoires were generated with immunoSEQ multiplex PCR, while TCRdb's copy carries only in-frame clones and drops some. Here the sample spans over 50,000 clones, about 85% being singletons. Time point of the sample: cycle 4 day 1 (C4D1), after 6 weeks of nivolumab. All trial patients relapsed after autologous stem cell transplantation. This CDR3 is built from 16 residues. Germline values: CDR1 KGHSH, CDR2 LQKENI. J gave up 6 bases and V 3 bases, and 11 bases lay outside the gene matches.

The sequences come from peripheral blood mononuclear cells (PBMCs), collected before the fourth cycle of nivolumab. The rearrangement joins TRBV18 to TRBJ2-5; the match to TRBD1 covers 9 bases. The receptor was isolated from a human donor with classical Hodgkin lymphoma. This CDR3 reads CASSPEPGQGAQTQYF. The CDR3 nucleotides are TGTGCCAGCTCACCGGAACCGGGACAGGGTGCCCAGACCCAGTACTTC.